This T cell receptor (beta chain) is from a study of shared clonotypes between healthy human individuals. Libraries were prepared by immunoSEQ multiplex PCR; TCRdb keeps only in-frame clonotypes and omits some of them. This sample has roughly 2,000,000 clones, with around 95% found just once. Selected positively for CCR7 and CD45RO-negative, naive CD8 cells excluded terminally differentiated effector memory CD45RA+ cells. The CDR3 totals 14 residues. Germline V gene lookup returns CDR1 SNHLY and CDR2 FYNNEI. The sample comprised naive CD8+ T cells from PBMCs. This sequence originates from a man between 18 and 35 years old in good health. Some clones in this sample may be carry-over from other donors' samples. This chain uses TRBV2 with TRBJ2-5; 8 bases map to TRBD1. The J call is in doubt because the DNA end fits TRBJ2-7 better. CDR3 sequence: CASSEATGGYEQYF. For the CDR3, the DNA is TGTGCCAGCAGTGAAGCTACAGGGGGCTACGAGCAGTACTTC.